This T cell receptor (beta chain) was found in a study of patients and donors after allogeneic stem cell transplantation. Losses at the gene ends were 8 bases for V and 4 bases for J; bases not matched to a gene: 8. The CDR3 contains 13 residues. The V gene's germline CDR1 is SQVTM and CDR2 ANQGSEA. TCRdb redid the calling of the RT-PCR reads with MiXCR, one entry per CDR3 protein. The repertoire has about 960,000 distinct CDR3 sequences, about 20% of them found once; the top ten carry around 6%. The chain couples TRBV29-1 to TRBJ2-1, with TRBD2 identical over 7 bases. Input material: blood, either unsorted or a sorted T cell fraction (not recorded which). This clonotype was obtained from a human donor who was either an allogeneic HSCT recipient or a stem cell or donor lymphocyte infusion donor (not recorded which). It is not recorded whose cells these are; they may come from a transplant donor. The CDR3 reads CSHRTSDYNEQFF. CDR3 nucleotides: TGCAGCCACCGGACTAGTGATTACAATGAGCAGTTCTTC.